A selection of T cell receptor beta chains follows, all from one sample in a study of shared clonotypes between healthy human individuals. Profiled with immunoSEQ multiplex PCR; TCRdb holds only in-frame clones, not every one. The repertoire holds about 1 million clones, with about 75% as singletons. The sample was memory CD4+ T cells sorted from blood. Receptors originate from a man aged 18 to 30 in good health. Each CDR3 is given with its conserved first and last residue. The D gene is left open where the match is weak. Clone size is stated in some rows and not others, as once, few, many or a class when expanded.

TRBV5-1,NA,NA,TRBJ1-1,CASSLDQGFDTEAFF,TGCGCCAGCAGCTTAGACCAGGGGTTCGACACTGAAGCTTTCTTT
TRBV6-5,NA,NA,TRBJ1-3,CASSSSLGGGNTIYF,TGTGCCAGCAGTTCCTCTTTGGGGGGCGGAAACACCATATATTTT
TRBV28,NA,NA,TRBJ2-7,CASSLAGLVYEQYF,TGTGCCAGCAGTTTAGCCGGGTTAGTCTACGAGCAGTACTTC
TRBV27,TRBD1,NA,TRBJ1-5,CASSLHAGTGSVGSNQPQHF,TGTGCCAGCAGTTTACATGCCGGGACAGGGTCGGTTGGGAGCAATCAGCCCCAGCATTTT
TRBV7-2,TRBD1,few,TRBJ1-2,CASSLVGQGRGYTF,TGTGCCAGCAGCTTAGTGGGACAGGGCCGAGGCTACACCTTC
TRBV20-1,NA,NA,TRBJ2-5,CSASEETQYF,TGCAGTGCTAGCGAAGAGACCCAGTACTTC
TRBV6-4,NA,many,TRBJ2-3,CASSDRGWQDTQYF,TGTGCCAGCAGTGACCGGGGGTGGCAAGATACGCAGTATTTT
TRBV7-9,NA,NA,TRBJ2-1,CASSWGSGNNEQFF,TGTGCCAGCAGCTGGGGTAGCGGTAACAATGAGCAGTTCTTC
TRBV27,NA,NA,TRBJ2-3,CVPLGRYF,TGTGTCCCGCTCGGTCGGTATTTT
TRBV7-9,NA,NA,TRBJ1-6,CASSAEGSPLHF,TGTGCCAGCAGCGCCGAGGGTTCACCCCTCCACTTT
TRBV11-2,TRBD1,NA,TRBJ2-3,CASSLGANRGADTQYF,TGTGCCAGCAGCTTAGGGGCAAACAGGGGCGCAGATACGCAGTATTTT
TRBV7-3,TRBD1,NA,TRBJ2-3,CASSATGGAADTQYF,TGTGCCAGCAGCGCGACAGGGGGCGCGGCAGATACGCAGTATTTT
TRBV25-1,NA,NA,TRBJ1-1,CASSEYYPGRGTEAFF,TGTGCCAGCAGTGAATATTATCCAGGGCGAGGGACTGAAGCTTTCTTT
TRBV7-2,NA,NA,TRBJ1-2,CASSGGWGSFYGYTF,TGTGCCAGCAGTGGGGGTTGGGGGTCTTTCTATGGCTACACCTTC
TRBV4-3,NA,NA,TRBJ2-5,CASSQDLGAEETQYF,TGCGCCAGCAGCCAAGATCTTGGGGCGGAGGAGACCCAGTACTTC
TRBV30,NA,few,TRBJ1-1,CAWSVWGQLNTEAFF,TGTGCCTGGAGTGTATGGGGGCAGTTGAACACTGAAGCTTTCTTT
TRBV28,TRBD2,NA,TRBJ2-1,CASTVSGGVSYNEQFF,TGTGCCAGCACCGTTAGCGGGGGGGTCTCCTACAATGAGCAGTTCTTC
TRBV4-3,TRBD2,NA,TRBJ2-7,CASSQELLAGRAYEQYF,TGCGCCAGCAGCCAAGAGTTACTAGCGGGGAGGGCCTACGAGCAGTACTTC
TRBV27,NA,NA,TRBJ2-7,CASVVSGDSYEQYF,TGTGCCAGCGTCGTCTCCGGGGATTCCTACGAGCAGTACTTC
TRBV5-1,NA,NA,TRBJ2-1,CASRSGQAREQFF,TGCGCCAGCAGAAGTGGGCAAGCCAGAGAGCAGTTCTTC
TRBV7-2,TRBD2,NA,TRBJ2-3,CASSSGLAGARTDTQYF,TGTGCCAGCAGCTCGGGACTAGCGGGAGCGCGCACAGATACGCAGTATTTT
TRBV4-1,TRBD2,NA,TRBJ2-3,CASSQGVTSGRLTDTQYF,TGCGCCAGCAGCCAAGGAGTGACTAGCGGGAGGCTGACAGATACGCAGTATTTT
TRBV30,NA,NA,TRBJ2-3,CAWIRGAGPTDTQYF,TGTGCCTGGATAAGGGGGGCAGGGCCCACAGATACGCAGTATTTT
TRBV29-1,TRBD1,NA,TRBJ2-1,CSVCRTGYNEQFF,TGCAGCGTGTGTCGGACAGGGTACAATGAGCAGTTCTTC
TRBV7-2,TRBD2,NA,TRBJ2-7,CASSPLAGGPYEQYF,TGTGCCAGCAGCCCACTAGCGGGAGGGCCCTACGAGCAGTACTTC
TRBV6-5,NA,NA,TRBJ2-3,CATRDGRTDTQYF,TGTGCCACCCGGGACGGCCGTACAGATACGCAGTATTTT
TRBV5-4,TRBD1,once,TRBJ2-7,CASSSTGISYEQYF,TGTGCCAGCAGCTCGACAGGGATCTCCTACGAGCAGTACTTC
TRBV5-4,TRBD1,NA,TRBJ2-5,CASSLVKGANQETQYF,TGTGCCAGCAGCTTGGTAAAGGGGGCTAACCAAGAGACCCAGTACTTC
TRBV4-3,NA,NA,TRBJ2-3,CASSPGRGRGTDTQYF,TGCGCCAGCAGCCCCGGGCGGGGCCGAGGGACAGATACGCAGTATTTT
TRBV6-6,TRBD1,NA,TRBJ1-5,CASSFRTGGNQPQHF,TGTGCCAGCAGTTTTCGGACAGGGGGTAATCAGCCCCAGCATTTT
TRBV2,NA,few,TRBJ1-5,CASSDRGEWSNQPQHF,TGTGCCAGCAGTGATAGGGGGGAATGGAGCAATCAGCCCCAGCATTTT
TRBV28,NA,NA,TRBJ1-1,CASRQGGGEAFF,TGTGCCAGCCGGCAGGGCGGGGGTGAAGCTTTCTTT
TRBV5-6,NA,NA,TRBJ1-6,CASSLQGSSYNSPLHF,TGTGCCAGCAGCTTGCAGGGAAGCTCCTATAATTCACCCCTCCACTTT
TRBV30,TRBD2,NA,TRBJ2-5,CAWSSASGRVRETQYF,TGTGCCTGGAGTTCGGCTAGCGGGAGAGTTCGGGAGACCCAGTACTTC
TRBV9,TRBD1,NA,TRBJ1-6,CASSPGTGGKGNSPLHF,TGTGCCAGCAGCCCCGGGACAGGGGGCAAAGGGAATTCACCCCTCCACTTT
TRBV5-4,NA,NA,TRBJ2-7,CASRAGTQSSYEQYF,TGTGCCAGCAGGGCCGGGACCCAAAGCTCCTACGAGCAGTACTTC
TRBV11-3,NA,few,TRBJ2-7,CASSLGPSTSEQYF,TGTGCCAGCAGCTTAGGACCTTCGACAAGTGAGCAGTACTTC
TRBV9,NA,NA,TRBJ1-3,CASSAETGSGNTIYF,TGTGCCAGCAGCGCGGAGACAGGATCAGGAAACACCATATATTTT
TRBV5-1,NA,NA,TRBJ2-7,CASSPEGLSYEQYF,TGCGCCAGCAGCCCGGAGGGCCTCTCCTACGAGCAGTACTTC
TRBV19,NA,many,TRBJ1-5,CASRGTNQPQHF,TGTGCCAGTAGGGGCACCAATCAGCCCCAGCATTTT
TRBV15,NA,once,TRBJ1-3,CATSRQGNTIYF,TGTGCCACCAGCAGACAGGGAAACACCATATATTTT